This T cell receptor (beta chain) was documented in a study of T cell repertoires in cytomegalovirus infection. Study information: From public TCR beta signatures came an indication of both CMV infection and matching HLA type.

General study results and limits: Dominant in the ex vivo response were TCR beta clonotypes restricted by HLA-C and specific for CMV. Frequencies of public TCR beta families were cumulated, and this identified carriers of CMV plus the relevant HLA.

Germline CDR1 is SEHNR and CDR2 is FQNEAQ (reference sequence). The CDR3 is made up of 11 amino acids. V shed 8 bases and J shed 7 bases, with 9 bases lying between them. A few counts support this clonotype. Its antigen remains unknown. TCRdb re-called the reads through MiXCR, storing one row per CDR3 protein. The data contain about 890,000 distinct CDR3 sequences, less than 35% of them singletons. The material was cultured CD8+ T cells from PBMCs, obtained from culture after CMV antigen stimulation. The chain employs TRBV7-9 and TRBJ2-1; maybe TRBD1 (6 bases). The receptor was derived from a human donor in good health (CMV status not recorded). Some clones in this sample may be carry-over from other donors' samples. For the CDR3, the DNA is TGTGCCAGCGGGGGCCGGAATGAGCAGTTCTTC. Protein: CASGGRNEQFF. Filled out from reference TRBV7-9 and TRBJ2-1, the complete variable domain reads DTGVSQNPRHKITKRGQNVTFRCDPISEHNRLYWYRQTLGQGPEFLTYFQNEAQLEKSRLLSDRFSAERPKGSFSTLEIQRTEQGDSAMYLCASGGRNEQFFGPGTRLTVL.